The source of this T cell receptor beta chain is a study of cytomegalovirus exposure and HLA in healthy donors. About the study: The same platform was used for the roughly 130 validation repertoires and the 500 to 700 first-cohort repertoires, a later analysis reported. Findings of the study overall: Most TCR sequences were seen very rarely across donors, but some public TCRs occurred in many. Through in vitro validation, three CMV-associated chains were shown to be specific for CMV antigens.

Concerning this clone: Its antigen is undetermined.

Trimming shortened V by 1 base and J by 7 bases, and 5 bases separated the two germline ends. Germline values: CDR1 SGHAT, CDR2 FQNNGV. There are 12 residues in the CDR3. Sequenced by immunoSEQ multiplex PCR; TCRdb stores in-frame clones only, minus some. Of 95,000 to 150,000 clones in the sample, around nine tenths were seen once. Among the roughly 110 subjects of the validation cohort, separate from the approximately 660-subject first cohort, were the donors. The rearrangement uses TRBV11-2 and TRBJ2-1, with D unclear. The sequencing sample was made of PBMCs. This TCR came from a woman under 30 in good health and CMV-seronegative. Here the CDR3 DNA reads TGTGCCAGCAGCTTAGGGGCAAATGAGCAGTTCTTC. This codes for CASSLGANEQFF.